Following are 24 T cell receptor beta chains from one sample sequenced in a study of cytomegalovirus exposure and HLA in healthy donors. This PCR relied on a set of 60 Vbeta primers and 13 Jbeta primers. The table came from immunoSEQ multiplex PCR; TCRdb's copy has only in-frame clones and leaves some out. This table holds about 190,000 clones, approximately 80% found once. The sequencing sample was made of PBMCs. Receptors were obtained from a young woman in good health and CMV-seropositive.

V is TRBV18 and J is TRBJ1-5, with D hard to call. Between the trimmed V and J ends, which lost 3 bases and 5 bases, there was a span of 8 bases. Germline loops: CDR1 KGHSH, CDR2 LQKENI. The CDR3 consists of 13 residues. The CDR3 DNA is TGTGCCAGCTCACCTACTGGAGATCAGCCCCAGCATTTT. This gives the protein CASSPTGDQPQHF.

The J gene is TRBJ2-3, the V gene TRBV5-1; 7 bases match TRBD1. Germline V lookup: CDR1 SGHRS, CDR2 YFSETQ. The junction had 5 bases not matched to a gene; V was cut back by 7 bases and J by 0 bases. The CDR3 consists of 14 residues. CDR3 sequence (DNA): TGCGCCAGCGCCCGGGACAGTAGCACAGATACGCAGTATTTT. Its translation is CASARDSSTDTQYF.

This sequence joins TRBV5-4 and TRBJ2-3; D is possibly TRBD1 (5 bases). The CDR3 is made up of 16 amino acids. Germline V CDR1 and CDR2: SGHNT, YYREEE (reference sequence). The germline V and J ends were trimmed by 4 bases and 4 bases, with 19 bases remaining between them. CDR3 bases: TGTGCCAGCAGCGCATCGACGGTGGGGCTCTCAGATACGCAGTATTTT. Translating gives CASSASTVGLSDTQYF.

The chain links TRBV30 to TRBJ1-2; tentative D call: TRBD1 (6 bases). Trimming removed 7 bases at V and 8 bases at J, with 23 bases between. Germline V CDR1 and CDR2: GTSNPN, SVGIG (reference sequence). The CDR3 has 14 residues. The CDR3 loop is CAFDSGTSYNGYTF. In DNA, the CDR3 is TGTGCCTTTGATTCTGGGACAAGTTATAACGGCTACACCTTC. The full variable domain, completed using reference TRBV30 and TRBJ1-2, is SQTIHQWPATLVQPVGSPLSLECTVEGTSNPNLYWYRQAAGRGLQLLFYSVGIGQISSEVPQNLSASRPQDRQFILSSKKLLLSDSGFYLCAFDSGTSYNGYTFGSGTRLTVV.

DNA for the CDR3: TGCGCCAGCAGCTTGCTACGGAACACTGAAGCTTTCTTT. Residues: CASSLLRNTEAFF. The rearrangement joins TRBV5-1 to TRBJ1-1, with D unresolved. CDR3 length equals 13 residues. V shed 1 base and J shed 1 base, with 5 bases lying between them. Germline V gives CDR1 SGHRS, CDR2 YFSETQ. The full variable domain, with the rest looked up from reference TRBV5-1 and TRBJ1-1, is KAGVTQTPRYLIKTRGQQVTLSCSPISGHRSVSWYQQTPGQGLQFLFEYFSETQRNKGNFPGRFSGRQFSNSRSEMNVSTLELGDSALYLCASSLLRNTEAFFGQGTRLTVV.

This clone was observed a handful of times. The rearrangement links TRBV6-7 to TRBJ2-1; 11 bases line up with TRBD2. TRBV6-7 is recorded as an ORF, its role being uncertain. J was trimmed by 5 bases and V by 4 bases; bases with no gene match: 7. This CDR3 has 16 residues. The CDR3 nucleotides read TGTGCCAGCAGTTCCTCTACACTAGCGGGAGACAATGAGCAGTTCTTC. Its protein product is CASSSSTLAGDNEQFF.

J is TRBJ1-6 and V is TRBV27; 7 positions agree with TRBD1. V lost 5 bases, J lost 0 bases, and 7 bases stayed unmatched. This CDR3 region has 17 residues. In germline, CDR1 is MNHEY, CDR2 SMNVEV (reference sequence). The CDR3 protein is CASSPTGTASYNSPLHF. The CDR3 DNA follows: TGTGCCAGCAGTCCCACAGGGACAGCCTCCTATAATTCACCCCTCCACTTT.

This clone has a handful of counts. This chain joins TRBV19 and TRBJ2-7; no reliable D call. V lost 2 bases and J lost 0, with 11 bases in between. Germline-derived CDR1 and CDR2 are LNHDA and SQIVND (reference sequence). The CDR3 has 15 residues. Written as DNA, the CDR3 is TGTGCCAGTAGTATACGCGCGGAGAGCTCCTACGAGCAGTACTTC. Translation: CASSIRAESSYEQYF.

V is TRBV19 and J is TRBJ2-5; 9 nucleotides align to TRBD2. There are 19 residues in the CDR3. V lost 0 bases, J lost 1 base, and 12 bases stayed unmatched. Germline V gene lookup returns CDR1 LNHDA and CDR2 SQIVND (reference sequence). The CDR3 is CASSIDYMGGLAGQETQYF. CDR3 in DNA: TGTGCCAGTAGTATAGATTATATGGGGGGACTAGCAGGCCAAGAGACCCAGTACTTC.

The CDR3 DNA reads TGCGCCAGCAGCCCGGGACTAGGGGACAATGAGCAGTTCTTC. Amino acids: CASSPGLGDNEQFF. The rearrangement joins TRBV5-1 to TRBJ2-1, with 8 bases that match TRBD2. The germline V gene encodes CDR1 SGHRS and CDR2 YFSETQ. The junction had 5 bases not matched to a gene; V was cut back by 4 bases and J by 5 bases. This CDR3 has 14 residues.

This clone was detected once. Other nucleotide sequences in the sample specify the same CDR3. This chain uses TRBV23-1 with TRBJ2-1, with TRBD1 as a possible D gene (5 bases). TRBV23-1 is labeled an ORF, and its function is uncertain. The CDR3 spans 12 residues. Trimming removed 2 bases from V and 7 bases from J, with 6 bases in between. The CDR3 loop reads CASSQRGNEQFF. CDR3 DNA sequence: TGCGCCAGCAGTCAAAGGGGAAATGAGCAGTTCTTC.

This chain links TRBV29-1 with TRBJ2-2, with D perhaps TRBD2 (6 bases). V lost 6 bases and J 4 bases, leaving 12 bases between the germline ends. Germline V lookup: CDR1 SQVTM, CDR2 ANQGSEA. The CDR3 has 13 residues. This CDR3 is CSVAGTGTGELFF. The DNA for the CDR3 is TGCAGCGTAGCCGGGACTGGCACCGGGGAGCTGTTTTTT.

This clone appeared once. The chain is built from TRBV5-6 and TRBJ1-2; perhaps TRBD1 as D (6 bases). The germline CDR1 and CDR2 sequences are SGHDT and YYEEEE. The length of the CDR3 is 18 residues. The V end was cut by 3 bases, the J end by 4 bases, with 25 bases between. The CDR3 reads CASSSTGPGLGEGYGYTF. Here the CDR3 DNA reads TGTGCCAGCAGCTCGACAGGTCCAGGACTGGGTGAGGGCTATGGCTACACCTTC. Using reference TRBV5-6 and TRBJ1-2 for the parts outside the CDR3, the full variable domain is DAGVTQSPTHLIKTRGQQVTLRCSPKSGHDTVSWYQQALGQGPQFIFQYYEEEERQRGNFPDRFSGHQFPNYSSELNVNALLLGDSALYLCASSSTGPGLGEGYGYTFGSGTRLTVV.

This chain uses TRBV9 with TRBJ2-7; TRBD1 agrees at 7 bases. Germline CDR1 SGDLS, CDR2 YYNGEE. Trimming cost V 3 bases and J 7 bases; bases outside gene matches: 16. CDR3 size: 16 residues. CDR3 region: CASSAPRDSLIGEQYF. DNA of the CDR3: TGTGCCAGCAGCGCGCCCCGGGACAGCTTAATTGGGGAGCAGTACTTC.

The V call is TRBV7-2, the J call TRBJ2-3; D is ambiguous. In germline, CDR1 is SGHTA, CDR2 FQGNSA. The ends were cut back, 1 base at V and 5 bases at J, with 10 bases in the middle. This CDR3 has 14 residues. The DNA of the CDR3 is TGTGCCAGCAGCTTAGACGGTAGAGGAGATACGCAGTATTTT. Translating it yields CASSLDGRGDTQYF. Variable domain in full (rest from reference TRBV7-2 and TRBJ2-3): GAGVSQSPSNKVTEKGKDVELRCDPISGHTALYWYRQSLGQGLEFLIYFQGNSAPDKSGLPSDRFSAERTGGSVSTLTIQRTQQEDSAVYLCASSLDGRGDTQYFGPGTRLTVL.

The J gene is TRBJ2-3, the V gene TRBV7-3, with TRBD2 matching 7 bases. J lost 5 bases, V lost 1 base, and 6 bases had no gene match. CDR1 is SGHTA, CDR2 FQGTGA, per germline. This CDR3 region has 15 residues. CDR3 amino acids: CASSLNGGGVDTQYF. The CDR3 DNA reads TGTGCCAGCAGCTTAAACGGGGGAGGGGTAGATACGCAGTATTTT.

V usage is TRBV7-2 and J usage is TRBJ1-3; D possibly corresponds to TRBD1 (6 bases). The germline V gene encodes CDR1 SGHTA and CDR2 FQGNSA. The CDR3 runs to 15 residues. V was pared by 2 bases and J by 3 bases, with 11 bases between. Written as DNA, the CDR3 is TGTGCCAGCAGCTTATTCAGAGGGGGTGGAAACACCATATATTTT. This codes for CASSLFRGGGNTIYF.

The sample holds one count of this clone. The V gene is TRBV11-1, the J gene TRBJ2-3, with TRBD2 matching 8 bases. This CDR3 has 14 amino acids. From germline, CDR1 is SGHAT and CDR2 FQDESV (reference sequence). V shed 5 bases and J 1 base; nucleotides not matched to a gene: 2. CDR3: CASSTTSGTDTQYF. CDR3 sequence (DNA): TGTGCCAGCAGCACGACTAGCGGCACAGATACGCAGTATTTT.

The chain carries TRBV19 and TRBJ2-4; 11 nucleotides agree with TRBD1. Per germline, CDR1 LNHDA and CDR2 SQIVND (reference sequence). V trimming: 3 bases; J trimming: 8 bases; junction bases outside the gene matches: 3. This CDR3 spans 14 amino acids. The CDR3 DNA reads TGTGCCAGTAGTATCGGACAGGGGGCGGACATTCAGTACTTC. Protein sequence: CASSIGQGADIQYF.

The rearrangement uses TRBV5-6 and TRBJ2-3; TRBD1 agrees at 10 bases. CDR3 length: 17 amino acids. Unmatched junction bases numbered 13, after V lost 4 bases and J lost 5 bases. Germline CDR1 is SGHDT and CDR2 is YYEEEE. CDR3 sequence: CASSVGTGTGEEDTQYF. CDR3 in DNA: TGTGCCAGCAGCGTTGGAACCGGGACAGGGGAAGAAGATACGCAGTATTTT.

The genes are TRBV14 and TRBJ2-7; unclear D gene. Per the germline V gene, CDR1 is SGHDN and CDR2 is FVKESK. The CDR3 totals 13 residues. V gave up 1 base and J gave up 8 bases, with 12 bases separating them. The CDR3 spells CASSQGVFLQQYF. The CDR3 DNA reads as TGTGCCAGCAGCCAAGGAGTATTCCTCCAGCAGTACTTC.

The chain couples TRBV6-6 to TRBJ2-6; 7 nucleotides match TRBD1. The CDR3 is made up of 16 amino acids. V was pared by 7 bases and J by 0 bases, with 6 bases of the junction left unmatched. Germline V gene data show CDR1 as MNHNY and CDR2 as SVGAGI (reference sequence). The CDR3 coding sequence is TGTGCCAGCACGGGACAGCCAGACTCTGGGGCCAACGTCCTGACTTTC. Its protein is CASTGQPDSGANVLTF.

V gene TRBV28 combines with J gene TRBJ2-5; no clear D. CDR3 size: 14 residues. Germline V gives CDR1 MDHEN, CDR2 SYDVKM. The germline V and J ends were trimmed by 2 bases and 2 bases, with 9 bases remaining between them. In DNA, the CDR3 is TGTGCCAGCAGTTTACTTCGGAGACAAGAGACCCAGTACTTC. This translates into CASSLLRRQETQYF.

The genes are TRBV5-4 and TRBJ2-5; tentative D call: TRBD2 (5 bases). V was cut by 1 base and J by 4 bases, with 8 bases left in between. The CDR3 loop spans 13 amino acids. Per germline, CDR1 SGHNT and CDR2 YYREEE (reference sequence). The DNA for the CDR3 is TGTGCCAGCAGCTTGTTTCGGGGAGAGACCCAGTACTTC. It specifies CASSLFRGETQYF.